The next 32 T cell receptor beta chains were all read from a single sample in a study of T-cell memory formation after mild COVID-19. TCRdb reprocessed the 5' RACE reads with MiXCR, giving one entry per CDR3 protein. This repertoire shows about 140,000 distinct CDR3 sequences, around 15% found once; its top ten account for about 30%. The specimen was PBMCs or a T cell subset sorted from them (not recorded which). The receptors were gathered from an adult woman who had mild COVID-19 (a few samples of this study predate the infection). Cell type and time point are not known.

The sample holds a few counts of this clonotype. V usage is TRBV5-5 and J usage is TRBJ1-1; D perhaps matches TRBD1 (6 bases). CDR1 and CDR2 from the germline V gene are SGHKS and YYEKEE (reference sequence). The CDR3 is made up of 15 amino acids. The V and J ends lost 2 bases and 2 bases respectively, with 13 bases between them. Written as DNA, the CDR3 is TGTGCCAGCAGCTTATCGGACAGCAGAAACACTGAAGCTTTCTTT. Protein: CASSLSDSRNTEAFF.

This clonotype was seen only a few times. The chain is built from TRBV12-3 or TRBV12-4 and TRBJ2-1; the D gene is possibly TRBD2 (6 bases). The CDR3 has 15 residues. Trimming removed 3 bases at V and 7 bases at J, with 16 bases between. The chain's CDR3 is CASSFEPGGRNEQFF. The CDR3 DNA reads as TGTGCCAGCAGTTTTGAACCCGGGGGAAGGAATGAGCAGTTCTTC.

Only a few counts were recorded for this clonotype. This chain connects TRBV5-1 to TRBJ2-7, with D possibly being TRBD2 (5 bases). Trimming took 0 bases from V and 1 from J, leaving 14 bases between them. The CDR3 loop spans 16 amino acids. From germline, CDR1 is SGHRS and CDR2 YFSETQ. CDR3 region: CASSLAVPSGSYEQYF. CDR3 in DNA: TGCGCCAGCAGCTTGGCTGTCCCGTCGGGGTCCTACGAGCAGTACTTC.

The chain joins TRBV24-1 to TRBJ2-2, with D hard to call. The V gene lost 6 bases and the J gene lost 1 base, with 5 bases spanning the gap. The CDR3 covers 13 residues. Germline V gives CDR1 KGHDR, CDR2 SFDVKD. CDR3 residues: CATSQMNTGELFF. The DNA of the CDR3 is TGTGCCACCAGTCAGATGAACACCGGGGAGCTGTTTTTT.

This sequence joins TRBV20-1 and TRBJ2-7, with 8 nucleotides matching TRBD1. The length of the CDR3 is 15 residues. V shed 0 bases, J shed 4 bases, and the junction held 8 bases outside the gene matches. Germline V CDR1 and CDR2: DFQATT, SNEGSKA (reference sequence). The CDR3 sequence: CSARETGTGTYEQYF. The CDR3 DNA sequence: TGCAGTGCTAGAGAGACAGGGACAGGAACTTACGAGCAGTACTTC.

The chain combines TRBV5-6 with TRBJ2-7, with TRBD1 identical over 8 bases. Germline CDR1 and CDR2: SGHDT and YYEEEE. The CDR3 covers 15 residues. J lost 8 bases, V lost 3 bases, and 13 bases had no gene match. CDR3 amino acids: CASSSKTGERRKQYF. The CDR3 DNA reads TGTGCCAGCAGCTCTAAGACAGGGGAGAGACGAAAGCAGTACTTC.

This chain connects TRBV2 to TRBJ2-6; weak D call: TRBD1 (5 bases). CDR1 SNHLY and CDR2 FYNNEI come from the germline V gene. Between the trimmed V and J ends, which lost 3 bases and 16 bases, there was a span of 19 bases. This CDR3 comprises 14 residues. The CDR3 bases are TGTGCCAGCAGTGAGAGGTGGACACTTTACGGTCTGACTTTC. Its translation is CASSERWTLYGLTF.

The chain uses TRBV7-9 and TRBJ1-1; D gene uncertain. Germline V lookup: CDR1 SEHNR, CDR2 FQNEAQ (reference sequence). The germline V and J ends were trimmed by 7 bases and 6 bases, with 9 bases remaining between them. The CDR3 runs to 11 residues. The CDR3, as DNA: TGTGCCAGCACCCCGCGGCCTGAAGCTTTCTTT. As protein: CASTPRPEAFF.

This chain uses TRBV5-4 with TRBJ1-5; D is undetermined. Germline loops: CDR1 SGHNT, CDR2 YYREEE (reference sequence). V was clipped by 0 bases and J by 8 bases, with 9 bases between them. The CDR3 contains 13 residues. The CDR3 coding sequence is TGTGCCAGCAGCTTGGTCCCTACGGAGCCCCAGCATTTT. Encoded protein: CASSLVPTEPQHF.

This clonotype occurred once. CDR3 DNA sequence: TGTGCCAGCAGCCTAGCGGGGGGGAACACCGGGGAGCTGTTTTTT. Residues: CASSLAGGNTGELFF. V and J are TRBV4-2 and TRBJ2-2; 10 bases match TRBD2. Losses at the gene ends were 4 bases for V and 1 base for J; bases not matched to a gene: 0. The CDR3 is 15 amino acids. Per the germline V gene, CDR1 is LGHNA and CDR2 is YNFKEQ.

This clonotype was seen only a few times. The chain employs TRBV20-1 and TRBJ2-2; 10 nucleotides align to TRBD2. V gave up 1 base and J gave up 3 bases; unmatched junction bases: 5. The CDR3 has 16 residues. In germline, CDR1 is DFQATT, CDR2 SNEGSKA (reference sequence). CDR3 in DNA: TGCAGTGCTAGAGTACTAGCGGGGCTTCACACCGGGGAGCTGTTTTTT. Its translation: CSARVLAGLHTGELFF.

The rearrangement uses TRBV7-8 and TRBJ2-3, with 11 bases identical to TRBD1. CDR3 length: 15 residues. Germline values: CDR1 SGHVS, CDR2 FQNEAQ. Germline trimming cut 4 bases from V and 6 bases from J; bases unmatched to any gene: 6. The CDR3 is CASSSDRGPLDTQYF. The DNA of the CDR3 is TGTGCCAGCAGCTCGGACAGGGGGCCCTTGGATACGCAGTATTTT.

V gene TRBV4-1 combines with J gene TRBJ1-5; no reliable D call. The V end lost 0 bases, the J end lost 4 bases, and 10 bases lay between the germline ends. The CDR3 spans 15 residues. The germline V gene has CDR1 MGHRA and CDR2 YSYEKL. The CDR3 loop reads CASSQEQELNQPQHF. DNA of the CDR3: TGCGCCAGCAGCCAAGAGCAGGAATTAAATCAGCCCCAGCATTTT.

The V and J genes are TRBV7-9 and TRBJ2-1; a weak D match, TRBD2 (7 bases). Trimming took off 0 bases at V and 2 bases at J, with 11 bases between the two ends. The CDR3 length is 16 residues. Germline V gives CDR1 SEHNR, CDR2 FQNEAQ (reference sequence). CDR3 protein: CASSLAGGGTYNEQFF. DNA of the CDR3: TGTGCCAGCAGCTTAGCAGGGGGAGGGACCTACAATGAGCAGTTCTTC.

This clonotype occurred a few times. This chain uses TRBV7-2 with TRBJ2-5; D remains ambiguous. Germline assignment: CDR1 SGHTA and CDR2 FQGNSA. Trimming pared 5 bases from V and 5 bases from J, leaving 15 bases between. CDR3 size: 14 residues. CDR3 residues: CASSPWAGWETQYF. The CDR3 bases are TGTGCCAGCAGCCCCTGGGCCGGCTGGGAGACCCAGTACTTC.

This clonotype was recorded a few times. The CDR3 protein is CASSQGRTNGQPQHF. The CDR3 DNA reads TGCGCCAGCAGCCAAGGTCGGACCAACGGGCAGCCCCAGCATTTT. V usage is TRBV4-1 and J usage is TRBJ1-5; the D is unclear. V lost 1 base and J lost 7, with 14 bases in between. CDR1 is MGHRA, CDR2 YSYEKL, per germline. The CDR3 covers 15 residues.

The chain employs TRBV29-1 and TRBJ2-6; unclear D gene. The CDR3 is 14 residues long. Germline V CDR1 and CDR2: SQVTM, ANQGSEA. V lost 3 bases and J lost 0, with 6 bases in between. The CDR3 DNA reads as TGCAGCGTTGAGGCCAGCTCTGGGGCCAACGTCCTGACTTTC. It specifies CSVEASSGANVLTF.

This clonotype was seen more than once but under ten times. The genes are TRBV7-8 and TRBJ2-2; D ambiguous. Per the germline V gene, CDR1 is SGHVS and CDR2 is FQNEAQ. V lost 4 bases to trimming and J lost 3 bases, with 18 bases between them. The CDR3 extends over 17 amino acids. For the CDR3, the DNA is TGTGCCAGCAGCTCACCTTACAGTGGCGAGGACACCGGGGAGCTGTTTTTT. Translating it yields CASSSPYSGEDTGELFF. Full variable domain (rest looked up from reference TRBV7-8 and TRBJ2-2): GAGVSQSPRYKVAKRGQDVALRCDPISGHVSLFWYQQALGQGPEFLTYFQNEAQLDKSGLPSDRFFAERPEGSVSTLKIQRTQQEDSAVYLCASSSPYSGEDTGELFFGEGSRLTVL.

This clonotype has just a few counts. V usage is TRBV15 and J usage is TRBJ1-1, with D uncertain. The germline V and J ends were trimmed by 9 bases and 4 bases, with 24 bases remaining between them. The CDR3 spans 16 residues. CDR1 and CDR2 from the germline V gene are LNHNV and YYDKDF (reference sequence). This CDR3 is CATATSETRSPTEAFF. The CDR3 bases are TGTGCCACTGCGACGTCCGAGACACGCAGCCCCACTGAAGCTTTCTTT.

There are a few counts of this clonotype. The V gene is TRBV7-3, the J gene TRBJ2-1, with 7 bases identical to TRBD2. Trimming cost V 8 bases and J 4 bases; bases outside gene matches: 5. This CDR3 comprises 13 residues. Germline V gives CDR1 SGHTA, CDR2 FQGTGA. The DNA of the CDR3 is TGTGCCAGCGGGGAGGGAATTTACAATGAGCAGTTCTTC. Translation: CASGEGIYNEQFF.

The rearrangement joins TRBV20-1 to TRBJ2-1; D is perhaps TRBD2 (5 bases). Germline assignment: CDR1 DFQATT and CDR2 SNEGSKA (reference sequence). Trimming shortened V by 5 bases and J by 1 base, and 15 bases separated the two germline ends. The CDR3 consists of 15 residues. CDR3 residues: CSAVSAGLSYNEQFF. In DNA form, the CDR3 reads TGCAGTGCTGTAAGTGCGGGTCTATCCTACAATGAGCAGTTCTTC.

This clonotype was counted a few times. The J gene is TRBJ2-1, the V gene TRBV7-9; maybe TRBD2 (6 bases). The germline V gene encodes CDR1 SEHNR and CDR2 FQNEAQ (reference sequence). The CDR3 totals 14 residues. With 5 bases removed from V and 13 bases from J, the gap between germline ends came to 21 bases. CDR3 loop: CASSDTRLVPQQFF. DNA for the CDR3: TGTGCCAGCAGCGATACCCGACTAGTCCCCCAACAGTTCTTC.

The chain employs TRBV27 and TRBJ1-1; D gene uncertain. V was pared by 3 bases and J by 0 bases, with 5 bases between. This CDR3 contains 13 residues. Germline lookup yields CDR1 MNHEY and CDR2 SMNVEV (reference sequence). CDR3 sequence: CASSFSMNTEAFF. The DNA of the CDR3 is TGTGCCAGCAGTTTCTCGATGAACACTGAAGCTTTCTTT.

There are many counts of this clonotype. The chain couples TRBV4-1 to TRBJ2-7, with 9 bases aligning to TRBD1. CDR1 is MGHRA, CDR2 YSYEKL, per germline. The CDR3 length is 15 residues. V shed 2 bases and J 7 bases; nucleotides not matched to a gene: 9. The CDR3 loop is CASSQPGQGRWEQYF. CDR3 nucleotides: TGCGCCAGCAGCCAACCGGGACAGGGCCGTTGGGAGCAGTACTTC.

DNA for the CDR3: TGTGCCAGCAGTTTAGTACTAGCGGGCAGCTCCTACAATGAGCAGTTCTTC. This gives the protein CASSLVLAGSSYNEQFF. J is TRBJ2-1 and V is TRBV12-3 or TRBV12-4; 9 nucleotides agree with TRBD2. V shed 1 base and J 0 bases; nucleotides not matched to a gene: 4. CDR3 length: 17 residues.

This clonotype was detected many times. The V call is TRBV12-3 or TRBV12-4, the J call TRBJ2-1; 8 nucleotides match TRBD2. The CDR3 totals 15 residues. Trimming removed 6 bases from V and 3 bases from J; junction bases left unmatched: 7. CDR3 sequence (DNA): TGTGCCAGCAGCGACACTAGCGGTGGCTACAATGAGCAGTTCTTC. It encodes CASSDTSGGYNEQFF.

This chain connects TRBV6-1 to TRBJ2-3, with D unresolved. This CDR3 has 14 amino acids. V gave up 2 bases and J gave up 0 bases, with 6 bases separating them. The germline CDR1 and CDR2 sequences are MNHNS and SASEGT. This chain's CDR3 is CASSELGSTDTQYF. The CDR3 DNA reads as TGTGCCAGCAGTGAATTAGGGAGCACAGATACGCAGTATTTT.

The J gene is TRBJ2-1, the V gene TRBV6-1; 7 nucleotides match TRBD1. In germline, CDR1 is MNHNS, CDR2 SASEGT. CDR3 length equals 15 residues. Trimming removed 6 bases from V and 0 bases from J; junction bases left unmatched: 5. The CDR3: CASSRTGRSYNEQFF. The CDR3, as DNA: TGTGCCAGCAGCAGGACAGGACGCTCCTACAATGAGCAGTTCTTC.

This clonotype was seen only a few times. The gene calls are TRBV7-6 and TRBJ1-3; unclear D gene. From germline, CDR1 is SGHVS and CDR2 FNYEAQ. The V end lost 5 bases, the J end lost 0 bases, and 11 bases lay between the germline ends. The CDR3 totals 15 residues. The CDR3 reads CASSPTPSSGNTIYF. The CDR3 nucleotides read TGTGCCAGCAGCCCGACGCCCAGCTCTGGAAACACCATATATTTT.

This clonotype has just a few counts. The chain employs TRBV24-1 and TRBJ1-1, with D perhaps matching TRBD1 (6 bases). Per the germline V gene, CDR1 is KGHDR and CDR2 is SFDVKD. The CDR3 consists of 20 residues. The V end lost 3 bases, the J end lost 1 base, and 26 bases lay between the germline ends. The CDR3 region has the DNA TGTGCCACCAGTGATCGGCACATCGGGGGCGCAGCGGACAAGAACACTGAAGCTTTCTTT. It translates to CATSDRHIGGAADKNTEAFF.

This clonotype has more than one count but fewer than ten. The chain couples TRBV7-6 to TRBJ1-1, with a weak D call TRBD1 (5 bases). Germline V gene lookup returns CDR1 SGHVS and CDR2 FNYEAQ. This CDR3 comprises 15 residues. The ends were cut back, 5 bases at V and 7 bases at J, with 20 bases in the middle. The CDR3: CASSLPDVAGLEAFF. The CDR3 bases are TGTGCCAGCAGCCTTCCCGATGTCGCAGGGCTTGAAGCTTTCTTT.

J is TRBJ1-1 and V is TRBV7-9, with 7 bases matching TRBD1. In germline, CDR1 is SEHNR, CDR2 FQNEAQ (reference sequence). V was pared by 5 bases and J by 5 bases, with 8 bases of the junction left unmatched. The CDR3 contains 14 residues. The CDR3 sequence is CASSQLGGETEAFF. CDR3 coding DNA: TGTGCCAGCAGCCAATTAGGGGGCGAGACTGAAGCTTTCTTT.